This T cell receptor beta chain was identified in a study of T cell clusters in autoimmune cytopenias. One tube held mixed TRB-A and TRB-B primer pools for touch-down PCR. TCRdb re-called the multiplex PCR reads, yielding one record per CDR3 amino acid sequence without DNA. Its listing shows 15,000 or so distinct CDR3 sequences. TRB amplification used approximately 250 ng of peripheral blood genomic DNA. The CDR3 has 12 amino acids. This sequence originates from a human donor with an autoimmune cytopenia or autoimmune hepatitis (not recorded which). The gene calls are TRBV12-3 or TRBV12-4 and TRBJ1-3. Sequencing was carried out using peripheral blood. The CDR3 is CASSLNGNTIYF.